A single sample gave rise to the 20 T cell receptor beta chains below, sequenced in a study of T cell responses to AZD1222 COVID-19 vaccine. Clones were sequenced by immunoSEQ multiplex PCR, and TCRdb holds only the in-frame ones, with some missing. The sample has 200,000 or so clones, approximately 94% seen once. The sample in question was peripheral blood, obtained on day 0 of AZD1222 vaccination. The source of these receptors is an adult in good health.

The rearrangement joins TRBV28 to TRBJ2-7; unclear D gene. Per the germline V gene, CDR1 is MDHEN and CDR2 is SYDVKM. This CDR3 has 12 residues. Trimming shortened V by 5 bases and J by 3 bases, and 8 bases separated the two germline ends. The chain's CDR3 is CASSPPVYEQYF. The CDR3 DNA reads TGTGCCAGCAGTCCTCCCGTCTACGAGCAGTACTTC.

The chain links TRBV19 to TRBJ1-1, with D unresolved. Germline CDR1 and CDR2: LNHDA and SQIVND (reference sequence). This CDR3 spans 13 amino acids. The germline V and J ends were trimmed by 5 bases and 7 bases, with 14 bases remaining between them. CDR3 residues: CASSLQGRIEAFF. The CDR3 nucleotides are TGTGCCAGTAGTCTCCAAGGACGGATTGAAGCTTTCTTT.

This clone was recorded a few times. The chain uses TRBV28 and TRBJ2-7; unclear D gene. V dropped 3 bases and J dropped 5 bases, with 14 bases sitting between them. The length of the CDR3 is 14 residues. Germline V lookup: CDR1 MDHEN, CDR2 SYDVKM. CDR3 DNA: TGTGCCAGCAGTTTCTGGCGAGAGGTGAACGAGCAGTACTTC. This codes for CASSFWREVNEQYF.

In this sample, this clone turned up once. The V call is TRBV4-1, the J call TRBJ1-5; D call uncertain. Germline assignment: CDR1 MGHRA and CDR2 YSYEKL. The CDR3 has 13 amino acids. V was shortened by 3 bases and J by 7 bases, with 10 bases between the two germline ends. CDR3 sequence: CASSHYLGQPQHF. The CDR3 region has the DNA TGCGCCAGCAGCCATTACTTGGGGCAGCCCCAGCATTTT.

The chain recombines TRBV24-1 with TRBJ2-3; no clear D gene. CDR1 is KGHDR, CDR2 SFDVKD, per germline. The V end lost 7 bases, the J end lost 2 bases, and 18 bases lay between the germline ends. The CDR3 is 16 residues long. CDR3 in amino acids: CATSVGVYGNTDTQYF. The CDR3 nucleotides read TGTGCCACCAGCGTAGGAGTGTATGGAAACACAGATACGCAGTATTTT.

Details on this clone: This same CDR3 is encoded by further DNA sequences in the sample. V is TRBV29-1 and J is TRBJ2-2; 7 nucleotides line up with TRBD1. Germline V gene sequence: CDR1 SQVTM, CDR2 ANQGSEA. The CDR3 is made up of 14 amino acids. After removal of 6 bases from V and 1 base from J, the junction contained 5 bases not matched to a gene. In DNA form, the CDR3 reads TGCAGCGTCCGGACAGGCGGGAACACCGGGGAGCTGTTTTTT. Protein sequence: CSVRTGGNTGELFF.

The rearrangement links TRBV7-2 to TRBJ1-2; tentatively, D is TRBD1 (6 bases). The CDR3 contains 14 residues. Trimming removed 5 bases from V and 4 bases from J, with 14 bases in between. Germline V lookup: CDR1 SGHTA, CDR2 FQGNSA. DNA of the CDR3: TGTGCCAGCAGCCGTACAGGGATTACCTATGGCTACACCTTC. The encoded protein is CASSRTGITYGYTF.

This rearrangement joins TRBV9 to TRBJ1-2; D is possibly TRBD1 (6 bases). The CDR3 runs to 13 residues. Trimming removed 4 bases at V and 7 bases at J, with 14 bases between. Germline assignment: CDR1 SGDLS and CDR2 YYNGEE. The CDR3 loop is CASSSSGVGGYTF. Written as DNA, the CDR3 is TGTGCCAGCAGCAGCTCAGGGGTTGGTGGCTACACCTTC.

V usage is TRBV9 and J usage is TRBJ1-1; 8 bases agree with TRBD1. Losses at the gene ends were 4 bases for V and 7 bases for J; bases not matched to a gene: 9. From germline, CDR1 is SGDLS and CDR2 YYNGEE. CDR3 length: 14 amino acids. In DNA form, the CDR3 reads TGTGCCAGCAGCCCGAGGGACAGGATGGGTGAAGCTTTCTTT. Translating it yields CASSPRDRMGEAFF. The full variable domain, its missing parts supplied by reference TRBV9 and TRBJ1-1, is DSGVTQTPKHLITATGQRVTLRCSPRSGDLSVYWYQQSLDQGLQFLIQYYNGEERAKGNILERFSAQQFPDLHSELNLSSLELGDSALYFCASSPRDRMGEAFFGQGTRLTVV.

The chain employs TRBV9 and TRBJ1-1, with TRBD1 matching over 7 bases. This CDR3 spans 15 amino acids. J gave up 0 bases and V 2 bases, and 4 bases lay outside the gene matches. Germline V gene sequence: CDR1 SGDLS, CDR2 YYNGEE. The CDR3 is CASSVSGQLNTEAFF. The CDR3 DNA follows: TGTGCCAGCAGCGTGTCGGGACAGCTGAACACTGAAGCTTTCTTT.

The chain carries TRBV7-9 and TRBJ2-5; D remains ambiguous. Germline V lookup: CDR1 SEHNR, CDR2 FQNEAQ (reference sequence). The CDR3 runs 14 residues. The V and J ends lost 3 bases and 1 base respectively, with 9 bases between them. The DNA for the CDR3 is TGTGCCAGCAGCTTCCTTGACACCCAAGAGACCCAGTACTTC. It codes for CASSFLDTQETQYF.

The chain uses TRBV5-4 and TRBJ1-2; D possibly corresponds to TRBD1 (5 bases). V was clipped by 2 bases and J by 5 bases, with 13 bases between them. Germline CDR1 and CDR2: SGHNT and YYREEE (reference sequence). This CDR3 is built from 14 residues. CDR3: CASSFGAPDYGYTF. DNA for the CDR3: TGTGCCAGCAGCTTCGGGGCTCCTGATTATGGCTACACCTTC.

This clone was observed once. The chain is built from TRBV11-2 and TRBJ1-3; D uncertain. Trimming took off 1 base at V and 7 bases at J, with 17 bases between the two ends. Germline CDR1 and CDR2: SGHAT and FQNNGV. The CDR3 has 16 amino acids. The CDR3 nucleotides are TGTGCCAGCAGCTTAGGAATGAGCACTCGGAAGAACACCATATATTTT. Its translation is CASSLGMSTRKNTIYF.

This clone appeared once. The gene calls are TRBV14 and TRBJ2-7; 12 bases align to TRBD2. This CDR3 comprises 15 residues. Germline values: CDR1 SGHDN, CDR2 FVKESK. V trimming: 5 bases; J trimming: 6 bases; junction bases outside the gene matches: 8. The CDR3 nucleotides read TGTGCCAGCAGCTCACTAGCGGGAGGATTCTCCGAGCAGTACTTC. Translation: CASSSLAGGFSEQYF.

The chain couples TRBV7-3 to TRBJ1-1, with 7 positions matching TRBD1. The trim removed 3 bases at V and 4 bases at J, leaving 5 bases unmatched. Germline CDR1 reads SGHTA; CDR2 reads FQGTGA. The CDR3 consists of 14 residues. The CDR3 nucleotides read TGTGCCAGCAGCTTCGGGCAGGGGGGCACTGAAGCTTTCTTT. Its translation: CASSFGQGGTEAFF.

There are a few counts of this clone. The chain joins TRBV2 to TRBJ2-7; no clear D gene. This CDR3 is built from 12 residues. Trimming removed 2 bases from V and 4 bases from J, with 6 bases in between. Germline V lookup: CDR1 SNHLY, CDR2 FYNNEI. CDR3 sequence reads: CASSEWDYEQYF. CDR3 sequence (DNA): TGTGCCAGCAGTGAATGGGATTACGAGCAGTACTTC.

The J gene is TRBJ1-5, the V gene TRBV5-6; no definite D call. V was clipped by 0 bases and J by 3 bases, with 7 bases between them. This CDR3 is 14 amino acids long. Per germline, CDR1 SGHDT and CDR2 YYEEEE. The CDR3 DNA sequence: TGTGCCAGCAGCTTGGGCCAGGTCAATCAGCCCCAGCATTTT. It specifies CASSLGQVNQPQHF. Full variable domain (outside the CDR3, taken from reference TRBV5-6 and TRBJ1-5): DAGVTQSPTHLIKTRGQQVTLRCSPKSGHDTVSWYQQALGQGPQFIFQYYEEEERQRGNFPDRFSGHQFPNYSSELNVNALLLGDSALYLCASSLGQVNQPQHFGDGTRLSIL.

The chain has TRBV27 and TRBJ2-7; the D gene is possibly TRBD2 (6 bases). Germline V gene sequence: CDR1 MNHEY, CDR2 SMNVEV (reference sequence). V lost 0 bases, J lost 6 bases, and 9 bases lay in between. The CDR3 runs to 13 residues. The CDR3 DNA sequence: TGTGCCAGCAGTTTATCCTTCGGGAGCGAGCAGTACTTC. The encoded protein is CASSLSFGSEQYF.

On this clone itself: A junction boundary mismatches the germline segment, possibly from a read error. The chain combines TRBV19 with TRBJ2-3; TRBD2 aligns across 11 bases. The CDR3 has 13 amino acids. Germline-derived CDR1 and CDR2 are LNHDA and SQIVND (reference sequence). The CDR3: CASSRLNSGRASF. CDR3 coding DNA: TGTGCCAGTAGTCGGTTAAATAGCGGGAGGGCCTCTTTT.

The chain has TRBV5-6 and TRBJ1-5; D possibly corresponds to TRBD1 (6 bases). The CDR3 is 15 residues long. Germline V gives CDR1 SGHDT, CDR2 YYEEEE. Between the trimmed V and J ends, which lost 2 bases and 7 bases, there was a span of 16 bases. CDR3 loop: CASSFRRAGVQPQHF. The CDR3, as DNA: TGTGCCAGCAGCTTCAGACGTGCAGGGGTGCAGCCCCAGCATTTT.